This T cell receptor (beta chain) came from a study of Graves' ophthalmopathy and Graves' hyperthyroidism. Amplifying from RNA transcripts, the study obtained TCR beta CDR3 regions. The workflow started with a first-round RT-PCR run with HTBI primers and then moved on to a second-round multiplex PCR. TCRdb fed the multiplex PCR reads into MiXCR, producing one record per CDR3 protein. The sample has 900,000 to 1,200,000 distinct CDR3 sequences, about two fifths seen once. The CDR3 consists of 16 residues. Germline V gene data show CDR1 as ENHRY and CDR2 as SYGVKD. The germline V and J ends were trimmed by 2 bases and 2 bases, with 10 bases remaining between them.

This receptor was obtained from an adult man with Graves' hyperthyroidism. The specimen sequenced was peripheral blood or thyroid tissue (not recorded which). V usage is TRBV10-3 and J usage is TRBJ2-6; tentatively, D is TRBD1 (6 bases). CDR3 region: CAISEGGKTGANVLTF. The CDR3 DNA reads as TGTGCCATCAGTGAGGGGGGCAAAACTGGGGCCAACGTCCTGACTTTC.